The 18 T cell receptor beta chains reported below all come from one sample, sequenced in a study of human T cells and chemical hapten exposure (dated by TCRdb to the early 2020s). The meaning of the sample's time point label: patch test 1, 2 weeks after DPC sensitization. Reading the label with the study, this specimen's treatment or condition is: therapeutic diphenylcyclopropenone sensitization with weekly scalp DPC. The receptor library was made with RACE. TCRdb shows the sequencer as NextSeq 500. TCRdb itself trimmed the public reads at Q25 with fastp, ran MiXCR and retained productive beta chains. Entries that share a CDR3 protein sequence are merged under the most common genes and DNA. Across this sample there are some 91,000 distinct CDR3 sequences, with roughly an eighth seen only once. Approximately 2% of the sample belongs to the ten largest clones. Specimen: whole blood, collected in connection with sensitization to the hapten diphenylcyclopropenone (DPC). The receptors derive from a woman in her thirties or forties with alopecia areata. Some clones in this sample may be carry-over from other donors' samples.

This clonotype was recorded a few times. CDR3 loop: CASSQDDVPQYF. In DNA, the CDR3 is TGCGCCAGCAGCCAAGACGACGTTCCCCAGTACTTC. This chain uses TRBV4-1 with TRBJ2-5; D gene ambiguous. The length of the CDR3 is 12 residues. The germline gives CDR1 MGHRA, CDR2 YSYEKL. The V end lost 0 bases, the J end lost 9 bases, and 8 bases lay between the germline ends.

At least ten counts were recorded for this clonotype. The chain has TRBV20-1 and TRBJ1-1; D perhaps matches TRBD1 (5 bases). This CDR3 has 17 amino acids. V was clipped by 0 bases and J by 4 bases, with 21 bases between them. Germline V gene data show CDR1 as DFQATT and CDR2 as SNEGSKA (reference sequence). CDR3: CSARDPRAGVFSTEAFF. The CDR3 nucleotides are TGCAGTGCTAGAGATCCCAGGGCTGGGGTCTTTTCCACTGAAGCTTTCTTT.

This clonotype was picked up a small number of times. This chain joins TRBV20-1 and TRBJ1-2, with 9 bases aligning to TRBD1. Losses at the gene ends were 5 bases for V and 4 bases for J; bases not matched to a gene: 5. The CDR3 runs 13 residues. Germline V gives CDR1 DFQATT, CDR2 SNEGSKA (reference sequence). The CDR3 bases are TGCAGTGCTGCCGGGACAGGGACCTATGGCTACACCTTC. Its protein product is CSAAGTGTYGYTF.

In its sample, this clonotype was seen many times. The chain couples TRBV28 to TRBJ2-3, with D hard to call. Germline CDR1 MDHEN, CDR2 SYDVKM. The CDR3 spans 13 residues. Deletions cut 2 bases from V and 7 bases from J, with 10 bases between. This chain's CDR3 is CASSLIGVYTQYF. In DNA, the CDR3 is TGTGCCAGCAGTTTAATTGGAGTCTATACGCAGTATTTT. The full variable domain, with the rest looked up from reference TRBV28 and TRBJ2-3, is DVKVTQSSRYLVKRTGEKVFLECVQDMDHENMFWYRQDPGLGLRLIYFSYDVKMKEKGDIPEGYSVSREKKERFSLILESASTNQTSMYLCASSLIGVYTQYFGPGTRLTVL.

This chain connects TRBV6-7 to TRBJ2-5; 14 positions match TRBD2. TRBV6-7 carries the ORF label, with uncertain function. Trimming at V came to 5 bases and at J to 4 bases, leaving 9 bases not matched to a gene. The CDR3 is made up of 17 amino acids. DNA for the CDR3: TGTGCCAGCAGTCGGGGACTAGCGGGAGTGAGCGGAGAGACCCAGTACTTC. It codes for CASSRGLAGVSGETQYF.

This clonotype was counted ten times or more. This chain uses TRBV20-1 with TRBJ2-7; TRBD1 agrees at 7 bases. The CDR3 spans 15 residues. Unmatched junction bases numbered 9, after V lost 2 bases and J lost 2 bases. CDR1 DFQATT and CDR2 SNEGSKA come from the germline V gene (reference sequence). Here the CDR3 reads CSARRDRVGAYEQYF. The CDR3 DNA is TGCAGTGCTAGAAGAGACAGGGTGGGAGCCTACGAGCAGTACTTC.

This clonotype occurred many times. The chain employs TRBV7-9 and TRBJ2-3, with TRBD2 matching 14 bases. The CDR3 runs to 17 residues. Trimming took 5 bases from V and 4 from J; bases not matched to a gene: 8. Germline CDR1 SEHNR, CDR2 FQNEAQ (reference sequence). CDR3 sequence (DNA): TGTGCCAGCAGCCCGCGACTAGCGGGAGGGGAGGCAGATACGCAGTATTTT. Translation: CASSPRLAGGEADTQYF.

This clonotype was observed at least ten times. The chain combines TRBV20-1 with TRBJ1-2, with a possible D match to TRBD1 (6 bases). V was clipped by 0 bases and J by 11 bases, with 19 bases between them. CDR1 DFQATT and CDR2 SNEGSKA come from the germline V gene (reference sequence). The CDR3 length is 14 residues. The CDR3 here is CSARDFAGGSRYTF. CDR3 DNA sequence: TGCAGTGCTAGAGATTTTGCGGGGGGCAGTAGGTACACCTTC.

The table lists this clonotype with many counts. The V call is TRBV9, the J call TRBJ1-1; weak D call: TRBD1 (6 bases). This CDR3 comprises 15 residues. V was trimmed by 0 bases and J by 11 bases, leaving 20 bases between them. Germline CDR1 is SGDLS and CDR2 is YYNGEE. The DNA for the CDR3 is TGTGCCAGCAGCGTAGTAGACAGGCCCACCCTGACGGCTTTCTTT. Encoded protein: CASSVVDRPTLTAFF.

This chain connects TRBV20-1 to TRBJ2-3, with TRBD1 identical over 12 bases. This CDR3 region has 14 residues. Germline CDR1 and CDR2: DFQATT and SNEGSKA (reference sequence). J lost 4 bases, V lost 5 bases, and 4 bases had no gene match. The chain's CDR3 is CSAGGTGGADTQYF. In DNA, the CDR3 is TGCAGTGCTGGGGGGACAGGGGGCGCAGATACGCAGTATTTT.

This clonotype appeared many times. The chain employs TRBV6-2 or TRBV6-3 and TRBJ2-3; 7 positions match TRBD2. The V and J ends lost 8 bases and 2 bases, in that order; junction bases with no gene match: 10. The CDR3 contains 15 residues. Per germline, CDR1 MNHEY and CDR2 SVGEGT. CDR3: CASRLGGTYTDTQYF. Here the CDR3 DNA reads TGTGCCAGCCGTTTGGGGGGGACTTACACAGATACGCAGTATTTT.

The chain recombines TRBV4-3 with TRBJ2-7; D possibly corresponds to TRBD2 (6 bases). The germline CDR1 and CDR2 sequences are LGHNA and YSLEER. V lost 1 base to trimming and J lost 3 bases, with 10 bases between them. The CDR3 is 14 amino acids. Here the CDR3 DNA reads TGCGCCAGCAGCCAAGCCGCGGGGTACTACGAGCAGTACTTC. Its protein product is CASSQAAGYYEQYF.

The chain is built from TRBV14 and TRBJ2-2, with D unresolved. Trimming pared 0 bases from V and 4 bases from J, leaving 3 bases between. From germline, CDR1 is SGHDN and CDR2 FVKESK. The CDR3 spans 13 residues. The CDR3 sequence is CASSQDPTGELFF. DNA for the CDR3: TGTGCCAGCAGCCAAGATCCCACCGGGGAGCTGTTTTTT.

This clonotype was recorded many times. The chain is built from TRBV4-3 and TRBJ2-1, with 13 bases lining up with TRBD2. Germline V gene data show CDR1 as LGHNA and CDR2 as YSLEER. J gave up 7 bases and V 4 bases, and 7 bases lay outside the gene matches. This CDR3 spans 16 amino acids. This chain's CDR3 is CASSRGLAGEGNEQFF. The CDR3 coding sequence is TGCGCCAGCAGCCGAGGACTAGCGGGGGAAGGTAATGAGCAGTTCTTC.

In this sample, this clonotype turned up many times. This chain links TRBV20-1 with TRBJ2-5; 10 bases agree with TRBD2. The CDR3 has 16 residues. In germline, CDR1 is DFQATT, CDR2 SNEGSKA (reference sequence). The ends lost 3 bases at V and 2 bases at J; junction bases unmatched: 9. CDR3 protein: CSASPLTSGKQETQYF. The CDR3 bases are TGCAGTGCTAGCCCGTTAACTAGCGGGAAGCAAGAGACCCAGTACTTC.

The CDR3 DNA reads TGTGCCATCAGGGGGACAGAAGAAGAGACCCAGTACTTC. Protein product: CAIRGTEEETQYF. This chain joins TRBV10-3 and TRBJ2-5; 7 nucleotides align to TRBD1. After removal of 6 bases from V and 3 bases from J, the junction contained 4 bases not matched to a gene. Per the germline V gene, CDR1 is ENHRY and CDR2 is SYGVKD. The CDR3 runs 13 residues.

This clonotype was found a few times. The chain uses TRBV7-2 and TRBJ2-7; a weak D match, TRBD1 (7 bases). This CDR3 comprises 14 residues. Germline values: CDR1 SGHTA, CDR2 FQGNSA. Trimming removed 0 bases from V and 7 bases from J, with 13 bases in between. CDR3 coding DNA: TGTGCCAGCAGCTTAGCCCAACAGGGGAGGGAGCAGTACTTC. It specifies CASSLAQQGREQYF.

This clonotype was seen repeatedly, ten times or more. The V call is TRBV7-2, the J call TRBJ2-3; no definite D call. Per germline, CDR1 SGHTA and CDR2 FQGNSA. Trimming removed 0 bases at V and 0 bases at J, with 7 bases between. The CDR3 totals 15 residues. DNA of the CDR3: TGTGCCAGCAGCTTAGCGGTTACTAGCACAGATACGCAGTATTTT. Its translation is CASSLAVTSTDTQYF.